Below, 17 T cell receptor beta chains from the same sample are listed, as sequenced in a study of cytomegalovirus exposure and HLA in healthy donors. Researchers ran the PCR with 60 Vbeta and 13 Jbeta primers. Generated by immunoSEQ multiplex PCR, the TCRdb table keeps only in-frame clones and is missing some. The repertoire holds about 94,000 clones, with approximately 77% as singletons. Sequences were obtained from PBMCs. The receptor set was obtained from a human donor in good health.

V is TRBV19 and J is TRBJ2-1; D might be TRBD1 (5 bases). V was shortened by 7 bases and J by 6 bases, with 16 bases between the two germline ends. The CDR3 covers 14 residues. CDR1 LNHDA and CDR2 SQIVND come from the germline V gene (reference sequence). CDR3 sequence: CASTPRGWGNEQFF. The CDR3 region has the DNA TGTGCCAGTACTCCTAGGGGTTGGGGCAATGAGCAGTTCTTC.

This clone was detected a few times. The CDR3 region is CASSGARTDTQYF. CDR3 bases: TGCGCCAGCAGCGGGGCCCGCACAGATACGCAGTATTTT. The J gene is TRBJ2-3, the V gene TRBV4-3, with D tentatively TRBD1 (5 bases). CDR1 and CDR2 (germline): LGHNA, YSLEER. V lost 5 bases to trimming and J lost 1 base, with 7 bases between them. This CDR3 has 13 residues.

Only one count was recorded for this clone. The rearrangement uses TRBV4-1 and TRBJ1-6, with D perhaps matching TRBD1 (5 bases). The CDR3 loop spans 16 amino acids. V was clipped by 4 bases and J by 4 bases, with 14 bases between them. CDR1 and CDR2 from the germline V gene are MGHRA and YSYEKL. CDR3 sequence reads: CASSPNDSLYNSPLHF. The CDR3, as DNA: TGCGCCAGCAGCCCCAATGACAGCCTTTATAATTCACCCCTCCACTTT.

The chain employs TRBV5-4 and TRBJ2-3; TRBD2 agrees at 13 bases. Trimming removed 4 bases from V and 2 bases from J; junction bases left unmatched: 7. The CDR3 extends over 17 amino acids. Germline CDR1 and CDR2: SGHNT and YYREEE (reference sequence). CDR3 DNA: TGTGCCAGCAGCAGCAGGACTAGCGGGGGCCCCACAGATACGCAGTATTTT. It encodes CASSSRTSGGPTDTQYF.

The V call is TRBV5-6, the J call TRBJ2-3; D uncertain. Germline values: CDR1 SGHDT, CDR2 YYEEEE. This CDR3 region has 13 residues. The V gene lost 1 base and the J gene lost 2 bases, with 5 bases spanning the gap. The CDR3 DNA follows: TGTGCCAGCAGCTTGAGCCCCACAGATACGCAGTATTTT. Translation: CASSLSPTDTQYF.

J is TRBJ2-5 and V is TRBV5-1; D perhaps matches TRBD1 (6 bases). CDR3 length equals 15 residues. Germline V gives CDR1 SGHRS, CDR2 YFSETQ. Trimming took off 3 bases at V and 1 base at J, with 13 bases between the two ends. The CDR3 nucleotides read TGCGCCAGCAGCTCGGTACAGGGATCCCAAGAGACCCAGTACTTC. Protein sequence: CASSSVQGSQETQYF.

The chain uses TRBV5-1 and TRBJ1-3; TRBD1 agrees at 7 bases. The trim removed 4 bases at V and 3 bases at J, leaving 4 bases unmatched. The CDR3 sequence is 14 residues long. Germline V gene lookup returns CDR1 SGHRS and CDR2 YFSETQ. CDR3 in amino acids: CASSQGTDGNTIYF. The DNA for the CDR3 is TGCGCCAGCAGCCAGGGGACAGATGGAAACACCATATATTTT.

This clone was seen repeatedly, ten times or more. The J gene is TRBJ1-1, the V gene TRBV9; TRBD1 might be the D (6 bases). CDR3 size: 15 residues. CDR1 is SGDLS and CDR2 is YYNGEE in the germline V gene. V lost 3 bases, J lost 1 base, and 13 bases lay in between. CDR3 nucleotides: TGTGCCAGCAGCGCTGCGGGGGGCGCGAACACTGAAGCTTTCTTT. Translation: CASSAAGGANTEAFF. Full variable domain (outside the CDR3, taken from reference TRBV9 and TRBJ1-1): DSGVTQTPKHLITATGQRVTLRCSPRSGDLSVYWYQQSLDQGLQFLIQYYNGEERAKGNILERFSAQQFPDLHSELNLSSLELGDSALYFCASSAAGGANTEAFFGQGTRLTVV.

V and J are TRBV9 and TRBJ2-2, with TRBD2 matching 16 bases. J lost 1 base, V lost 0 bases, and 3 bases had no gene match. CDR1 is SGDLS and CDR2 is YYNGEE in the germline V gene. The CDR3 extends over 19 amino acids. CDR3: CASSVGGLAGGRNTGELFF. DNA of the CDR3: TGTGCCAGCAGCGTAGGGGGACTAGCGGGAGGGCGGAACACCGGGGAGCTGTTTTTT.

This clone occurred a few times. The rearrangement uses TRBV18 and TRBJ1-1; D call uncertain. Trimming stripped 3 bases from V and 0 bases from J, with 8 bases between. CDR1 KGHSH and CDR2 LQKENI come from the germline V gene. This CDR3 comprises 14 residues. The CDR3 loop is CASSPQLMNTEAFF. The CDR3 region has the DNA TGTGCCAGCTCACCGCAACTCATGAACACTGAAGCTTTCTTT.

Concerning this clone: At the DNA level, this CDR3 is encoded by other sequences in the same sample as well. The chain employs TRBV7-3 and TRBJ2-5, with D tentatively TRBD1 (5 bases). Trimming removed 1 base at V and 3 bases at J, with 6 bases between. Germline values: CDR1 SGHTA, CDR2 FQGTGA. The CDR3 sequence is 13 residues long. The CDR3 spells CASSLSREETQYF. CDR3 nucleotides: TGTGCCAGCAGCTTAAGCAGGGAAGAGACCCAGTACTTC.

This chain links TRBV2 with TRBJ2-7; the match to TRBD2 covers 7 bases. The ends lost 6 bases at V and 5 bases at J; junction bases unmatched: 1. The CDR3 extends over 11 amino acids. Per germline, CDR1 SNHLY and CDR2 FYNNEI. This chain's CDR3 is CASSLADEQYF. CDR3 nucleotide sequence: TGTGCCAGCAGCCTAGCGGACGAGCAGTACTTC. The full variable domain, its missing parts supplied by reference TRBV2 and TRBJ2-7, is EPEVTQTPSHQVTQMGQEVILRCVPISNHLYFYWYRQILGQKVEFLVSFYNNEISEKSEIFDDQFSVERPDGSNFTLKIRSTKLEDSAMYFCASSLADEQYFGPGTRLTVT.

The chain links TRBV28 to TRBJ2-2; 7 bases map to TRBD2. The germline V gene encodes CDR1 MDHEN and CDR2 SYDVKM. The V segment lost 5 bases and the J segment 6 bases; nucleotides outside the gene matches: 6. The CDR3 sequence is 14 residues long. DNA for the CDR3: TGTGCCAGCAGTCTAGGACTAGTTCCCGGGGAGCTGTTTTTT. Translated: CASSLGLVPGELFF.

The chain links TRBV9 to TRBJ2-5; perhaps TRBD2 as D (7 bases). Trimming stripped 3 bases from V and 4 bases from J, with 16 bases between. This CDR3 contains 15 residues. Germline CDR1 reads SGDLS; CDR2 reads YYNGEE. The CDR3 protein is CASSALGGGGETQYF. In DNA, the CDR3 is TGTGCCAGCAGCGCTCTAGGGGGGGGCGGAGAGACCCAGTACTTC.

In its sample, this clone was seen a few times. The V call is TRBV15, the J call TRBJ2-5, with D possibly matching TRBD1 (5 bases). Looked up from germline, CDR1 is LNHNV and CDR2 is YYDKDF (reference sequence). V dropped 3 bases and J dropped 2 bases, with 13 bases sitting between them. CDR3 size: 15 residues. CDR3 region: CATSRAGPQQETQYF. CDR3 DNA sequence: TGTGCCACCAGCAGGGCAGGGCCCCAACAAGAGACCCAGTACTTC.

The V and J genes are TRBV9 and TRBJ1-2; possibly TRBD1 for D (6 bases). The CDR3 runs to 16 residues. Germline V gene data show CDR1 as SGDLS and CDR2 as YYNGEE. The V end was cut by 2 bases, the J end by 0 bases, with 14 bases between. The CDR3 sequence: CASSVSRGESNYGYTF. The CDR3 DNA reads TGTGCCAGCAGCGTTTCCAGGGGAGAATCTAACTATGGCTACACCTTC.

The gene calls are TRBV11-1 and TRBJ2-7, with D maybe TRBD1 (6 bases). Germline CDR1 reads SGHAT; CDR2 reads FQDESV (reference sequence). The CDR3 totals 15 residues. Between the trimmed V and J ends, which lost 3 bases and 3 bases, there was a span of 15 bases. CDR3 sequence reads: CASSLAVGHYYEQYF. The CDR3 nucleotides read TGTGCCAGCAGCTTGGCCGTGGGACACTACTACGAGCAGTACTTC.